What follows are 3 T cell receptor beta chains derived from one specimen sequenced in a study of blood T cell repertoires in COVID-19. Using immunoSEQ multiplex PCR, the repertoire was profiled, and TCRdb retains in-frame clones only, with some absent. The table lists approximately 240,000 clones, around 88% of them singletons. The material sequenced was peripheral blood. These receptors all come from a woman in her 30s who had recovered from COVID-19.

The chain carries TRBV5-1 and TRBJ1-1; perhaps TRBD1 as D (6 bases). The CDR3 runs to 14 residues. The germline CDR1 and CDR2 sequences are SGHRS and YFSETQ. The V gene lost 4 bases and the J gene lost 0 bases, with 10 bases spanning the gap. The CDR3 region has the DNA TGCGCCAGCAGCCGCGGACAGATGAACACTGAAGCTTTCTTT. It yields the protein CASSRGQMNTEAFF.

The rearrangement joins TRBV10-3 to TRBJ2-3; D is undetermined. Germline V gene lookup returns CDR1 ENHRY and CDR2 SYGVKD. The V end lost 4 bases, the J end lost 2 bases, and 4 bases lay between the germline ends. The CDR3 covers 12 residues. The CDR3: CAISAHTDTQYF. CDR3 bases: TGTGCCATCAGTGCCCACACAGATACGCAGTATTTT.

CDR3 protein: CASSPSGGGSYNEQFF. CDR3 nucleotide sequence: TGTGCCAGCAGCCCATCGGGTGGTGGCTCCTACAATGAGCAGTTCTTC. This chain uses TRBV7-9 with TRBJ2-1; D not certain. The CDR3 runs 16 residues. Germline CDR1 SEHNR, CDR2 FQNEAQ (reference sequence). Deletions cut 5 bases from V and 0 bases from J, with 14 bases between.